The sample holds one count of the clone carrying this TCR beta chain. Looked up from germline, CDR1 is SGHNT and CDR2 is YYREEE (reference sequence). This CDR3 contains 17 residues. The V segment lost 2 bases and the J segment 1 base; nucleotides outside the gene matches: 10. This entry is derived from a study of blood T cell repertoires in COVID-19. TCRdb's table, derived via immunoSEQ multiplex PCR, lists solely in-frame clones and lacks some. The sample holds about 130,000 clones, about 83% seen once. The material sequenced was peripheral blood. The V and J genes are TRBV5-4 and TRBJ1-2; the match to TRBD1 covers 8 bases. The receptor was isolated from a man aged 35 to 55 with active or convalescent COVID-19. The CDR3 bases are TGTGCCAGCAGCTTTGCTGTGGGACAGGTTTTTAACTATGGCTACACCTTC. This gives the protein CASSFAVGQVFNYGYTF. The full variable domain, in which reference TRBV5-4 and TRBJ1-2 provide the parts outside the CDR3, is ETGVTQSPTHLIKTRGQQVTLRCSSQSGHNTVSWYQQALGQGPQFIFQYYREEENGRGNFPPRFSGLQFPNYSSELNVNALELDDSALYLCASSFAVGQVFNYGYTFGSGTRLTVV.